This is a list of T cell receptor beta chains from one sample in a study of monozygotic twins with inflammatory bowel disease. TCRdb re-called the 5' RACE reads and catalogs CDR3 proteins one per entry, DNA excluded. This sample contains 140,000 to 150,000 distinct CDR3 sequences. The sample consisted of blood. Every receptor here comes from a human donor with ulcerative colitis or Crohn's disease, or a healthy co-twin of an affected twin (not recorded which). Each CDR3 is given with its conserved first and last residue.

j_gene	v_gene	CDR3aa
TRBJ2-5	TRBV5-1	CASSLAIGDQIRVTQYF
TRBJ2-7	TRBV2	CASRPGQFGYEQYF
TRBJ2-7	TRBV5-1	CASSLRGEGAYEQYF
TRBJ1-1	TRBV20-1	CSAQAGGRTEAFF
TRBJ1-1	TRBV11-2	CASSLDPDTEAFF
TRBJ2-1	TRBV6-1	CASSGPGLAVNEQFF
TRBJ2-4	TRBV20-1	CSARPRTSGRQNIQYF
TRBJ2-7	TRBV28	CASSPGWSYYEQYF
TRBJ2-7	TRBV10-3	CAISEPGYEQYF
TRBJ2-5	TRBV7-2	CASSLSLSGTGRETQYF
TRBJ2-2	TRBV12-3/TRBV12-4	CASSIYRTGGELFF
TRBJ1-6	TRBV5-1	CASSLAPGGGDSPLHF
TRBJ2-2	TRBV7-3	CASSLTSGYTGELFF
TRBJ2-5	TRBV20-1	CSARDRLARTSGRSFQETQYF
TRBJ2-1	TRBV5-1	CASSLDSALGFF
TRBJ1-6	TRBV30	CAWSVRGRRPNSPLHF
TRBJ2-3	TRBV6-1	CASSSGRRTDTQYF